This T cell receptor (beta chain) emerged from a study of T cells after yellow fever vaccination. Background on the study: Low-cell-number fractions were prepared with SMART-Seq v4 Ultra Low Input. Overall study results and limits: Repertoires sorted by FACS could include abundant clonotypes that are contaminants from the bulk population.

The germline V gene encodes CDR1 SQVTM and CDR2 ANQGSEA. The CDR3 spans 12 residues. Trimming left V 7 bases short and J 0 bases short, with 9 bases between. TCR cDNA, made by 5'RACE template switching, carried an added universal primer site and UMIs. TCRdb processed the 5' RACE reads anew with MiXCR; each CDR3 protein has one entry. The sample has some 120,000 distinct CDR3 sequences, roughly 15% seen once. Points on this clonotype: Its specificity is unknown.

The sequence was obtained from a man in his late teens or twenties who received the YFV17D yellow fever vaccine. The chain combines TRBV29-1 with TRBJ1-1, with a possible D match to TRBD1 (5 bases). The specimen comprised CD8+ T cells sorted from PBMCs, sampled 5 days after the yellow fever booster vaccination. Written as DNA, the CDR3 is TGCAGCGCGGAGGGGCTGAACACTGAAGCTTTCTTT. This sequence encodes CSAEGLNTEAFF.